The 14 T cell receptor beta chains reported below all come from one sample, sequenced in a study of a mutant IDH1 vaccine in newly diagnosed glioma. TCRdb's table, derived via immunoSEQ multiplex PCR, lists solely in-frame clones and lacks some. The data show approximately 50,000 clones, with approximately 78% seen just once and roughly 5.2% held by the top ten. Indicated time point: week 5, during vaccination. Every vaccination contained 300 ug of the mutant IDH1 20-mer peptide and was paired with topical imiquimod. What these receptors recognize is not known. Here the sequenced sample was PBMCs, taken from a glioma patient whose treatment included an IDH1 peptide vaccine. Source of these receptors: a man over 45 with glioma.

The chain couples TRBV6-5 to TRBJ1-1; 10 nucleotides align to TRBD1. Germline lookup yields CDR1 MNHEY and CDR2 SVGAGI. V lost 6 bases and J lost 3; bases outside the gene matches: 4. The CDR3 consists of 14 residues. The CDR3 DNA follows: TGTGCCAGCAGGCGGACAGGGGGTGACACTGAAGCTTTCTTT. Encoded protein: CASRRTGGDTEAFF.

The chain joins TRBV19 to TRBJ1-6; maybe TRBD1 (6 bases). V was clipped by 6 bases and J by 9 bases, with 15 bases between them. Germline CDR1 is LNHDA and CDR2 is SQIVND (reference sequence). This CDR3 has 14 amino acids. The CDR3, as DNA: TGTGCCAGTAGATCGCCCGGGGGCAGTTCACCCCTCCACTTT. The encoded protein is CASRSPGGSSPLHF.

The V call is TRBV2, the J call TRBJ2-2; D is undetermined. Germline CDR1 reads SNHLY; CDR2 reads FYNNEI. CDR3 size: 15 residues. The ends were cut back, 4 bases at V and 0 bases at J, with 9 bases in the middle. CDR3 sequence (DNA): TGTGCCAGCAGTGCCGTGGTAGCGAACACCGGGGAGCTGTTTTTT. Translating gives CASSAVVANTGELFF.

The chain combines TRBV7-9 with TRBJ2-1, with 14 bases that match TRBD2. The J segment lost 3 bases and the V segment lost 5 bases, leaving 9 bases of the junction unmatched. This CDR3 is built from 18 residues. The germline gives CDR1 SEHNR, CDR2 FQNEAQ (reference sequence). The DNA of the CDR3 is TGTGCCAGCAGCCCGAACGGACTAGCGGGGGGAGTCTACAATGAGCAGTTCTTC. Amino acid sequence: CASSPNGLAGGVYNEQFF. Complete variable domain (other parts from reference TRBV7-9 and TRBJ2-1): DTGVSQNPRHKITKRGQNVTFRCDPISEHNRLYWYRQTLGQGPEFLTYFQNEAQLEKSRLLSDRFSAERPKGSFSTLEIQRTEQGDSAMYLCASSPNGLAGGVYNEQFFGPGTRLTVL.

Only one count was recorded for this clone. The rearrangement joins TRBV30 to TRBJ2-1; D remains ambiguous. The CDR3 is 12 residues long. V gave up 5 bases and J gave up 10 bases, with 15 bases separating them. Germline V gene data show CDR1 as GTSNPN and CDR2 as SVGIG (reference sequence). The CDR3 coding sequence is TGTGCCTGGGTGGCTTTTGAGGAAGAGCAGTTCTTC. The encoded protein is CAWVAFEEEQFF.

The genes are TRBV19 and TRBJ2-1; 7 bases align to TRBD2. V was clipped by 4 bases and J by 3 bases; unmatched bases: 3. Germline CDR1 is LNHDA and CDR2 is SQIVND (reference sequence). The CDR3 extends over 14 amino acids. The DNA for the CDR3 is TGTGCCAGTAGTACTGGACTAGACTACAATGAGCAGTTCTTC. The encoded protein is CASSTGLDYNEQFF.

This chain uses TRBV7-2 with TRBJ1-1, with D perhaps TRBD1 (5 bases). V dropped 6 bases and J dropped 3 bases, with 17 bases sitting between them. The CDR3 totals 15 residues. CDR1 and CDR2 (germline): SGHTA, FQGNSA. The CDR3 DNA reads as TGTGCCAGCAGTCCGTCCGGGACGGACTACACTGAAGCTTTCTTT. The encoded protein is CASSPSGTDYTEAFF.

This clone was seen only once. The chain uses TRBV28 and TRBJ1-1; maybe TRBD1 (5 bases). V shed 2 bases and J shed 4 bases, with 17 bases lying between them. The CDR3 sequence is 16 residues long. The germline V gene has CDR1 MDHEN and CDR2 SYDVKM. The CDR3 DNA is TGTGCCAGCAGTTTAATGGGCGATCGGGGCCTCACTGAAGCTTTCTTT. Its translation is CASSLMGDRGLTEAFF.

The V call is TRBV4-3, the J call TRBJ2-1, with D uncertain. The CDR3 consists of 17 residues. Trimming cost V 4 bases and J 2 bases, with 18 bases left between them. Germline CDR1 LGHNA, CDR2 YSLEER. The CDR3 DNA follows: TGCGCCAGCAGCCGAGAACGCACGGTACCCCCCTACAATGAGCAGTTCTTC. This codes for CASSRERTVPPYNEQFF.

The V call is TRBV7-2, the J call TRBJ1-6; D is ambiguous. The CDR3 has 12 residues. With 4 bases removed from V and 14 bases from J, the gap between germline ends came to 12 bases. Germline loops: CDR1 SGHTA, CDR2 FQGNSA. The CDR3 DNA sequence: TGTGCCAGCAGCTCCACGGGTAGGTCCCTCCACTTT. The encoded protein is CASSSTGRSLHF.

The V call is TRBV7-2, the J call TRBJ1-2, with a tentative D call TRBD1 (5 bases). Trimming took 5 bases from V and 8 from J, leaving 12 bases between them. Germline V gene lookup returns CDR1 SGHTA and CDR2 FQGNSA. CDR3 size: 12 residues. CDR3: CASSRDGGGYTF. CDR3 DNA sequence: TGTGCCAGCAGCCGGGACGGGGGGGGCTACACCTTC.

The gene calls are TRBV30 and TRBJ2-7; TRBD2 might be the D (6 bases). Trimming removed 5 bases from V and 6 bases from J, with 14 bases in between. The germline V gene encodes CDR1 GTSNPN and CDR2 SVGIG (reference sequence). CDR3 length: 12 residues. For the CDR3, the DNA is TGTGCCTGGCGCTTCGGGGGAGGCGAGCAGTACTTC. It specifies CAWRFGGGEQYF.

This clone was counted a single time. This sequence joins TRBV2 and TRBJ1-2; D uncertain. The V gene's germline CDR1 is SNHLY and CDR2 FYNNEI. V was pared by 1 base and J by 6 bases, with 12 bases between. This CDR3 region has 14 residues. In DNA, the CDR3 is TGTGCCAGCAGTGAAGTGGGTCAGACTGATGGCTACACCTTC. Amino acids: CASSEVGQTDGYTF.

V usage is TRBV5-4 and J usage is TRBJ2-5; perhaps TRBD1 as D (6 bases). The germline V and J ends were trimmed by 3 bases and 2 bases, with 17 bases remaining between them. The CDR3 runs to 16 residues. Germline loops: CDR1 SGHNT, CDR2 YYREEE (reference sequence). The CDR3 sequence is CASSSRQDRGQETQYF. CDR3 in DNA: TGTGCCAGCAGCTCGAGACAGGATCGGGGTCAAGAGACCCAGTACTTC.